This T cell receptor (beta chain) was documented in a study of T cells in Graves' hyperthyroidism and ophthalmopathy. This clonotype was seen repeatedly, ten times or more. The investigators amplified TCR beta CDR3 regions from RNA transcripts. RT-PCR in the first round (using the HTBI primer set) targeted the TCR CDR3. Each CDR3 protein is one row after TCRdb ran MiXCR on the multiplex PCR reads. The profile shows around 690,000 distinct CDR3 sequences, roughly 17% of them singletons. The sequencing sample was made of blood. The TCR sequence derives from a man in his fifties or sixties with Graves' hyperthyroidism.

The CDR3 sequence is CASSALATTEAFF. The DNA for the CDR3 is TGTGCCAGCAGCGCTCTGGCGACCACTGAAGCTTTCTTT. The chain has TRBV7-3 and TRBJ1-1; D ambiguous. The length of the CDR3 is 13 residues. V lost 5 bases and J 4 bases, leaving 11 bases between the germline ends. From germline, CDR1 is SGHTA and CDR2 FQGTGA.